The subject of this entry is one TCR beta chain. CDR3 length: 14 residues. With V trimmed by 8 bases and J by 8 bases, 11 bases remained unmatched. Germline CDR1 MGHRA, CDR2 YSYEKL. The sample belongs to a study of technical replicates of blood from a few donors. This table comes from immunoSEQ multiplex PCR, and its TCRdb copy is limited to in-frame clones, with some not included. The sample carries 79,000 or so clones, around 92% recorded once. This clonotype was obtained from a human donor in good health. The chain recombines TRBV4-1 with TRBJ1-2, with 10 positions matching TRBD1. The sequencing input was T cells isolated from PBMCs. CDR3 bases: TGCGCCAGCGGGGACAGGGGTAATGTTGGGGGCTACACCTTC. It codes for CASGDRGNVGGYTF.